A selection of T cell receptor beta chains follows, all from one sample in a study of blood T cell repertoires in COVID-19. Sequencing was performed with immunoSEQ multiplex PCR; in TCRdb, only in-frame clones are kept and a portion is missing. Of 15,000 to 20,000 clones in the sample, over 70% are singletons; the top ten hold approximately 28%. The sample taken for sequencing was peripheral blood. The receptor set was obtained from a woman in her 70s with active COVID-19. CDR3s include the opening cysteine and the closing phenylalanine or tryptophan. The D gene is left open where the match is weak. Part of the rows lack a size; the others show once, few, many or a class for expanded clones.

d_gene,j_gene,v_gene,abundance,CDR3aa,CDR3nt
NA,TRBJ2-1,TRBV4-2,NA,CASRPTRGSYNEQFF,TGTGCCAGCAGGCCGACTAGGGGCTCTTACAATGAGCAGTTCTTC
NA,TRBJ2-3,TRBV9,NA,CASSTSTGSSTDTQYF,TGTGCCAGCAGCACATCAACCGGGTCTAGCACAGATACGCAGTATTTT
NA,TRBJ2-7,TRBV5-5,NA,CASRSDNSYEQYF,TGTGCCAGCAGATCGGACAATTCCTACGAGCAGTACTTC
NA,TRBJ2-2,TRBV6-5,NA,CASSQFSGELFF,TGTGCCAGCAGCCAGTTTTCCGGGGAGCTGTTTTTT
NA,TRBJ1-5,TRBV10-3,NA,CASGPGETQHF,TGTGCCAGCGGGCCAGGGGAAACCCAGCATTTT
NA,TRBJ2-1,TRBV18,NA,CASSPIRGFNNEQFF,TGTGCCAGCTCACCCATCAGGGGTTTCAACAATGAGCAGTTCTTC
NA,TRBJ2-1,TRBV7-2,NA,CASSLVGGADEQFF,TGTGCCAGCAGCTTAGTTGGAGGCGCGGATGAGCAGTTCTTC
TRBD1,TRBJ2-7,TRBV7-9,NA,CASSLTYGTGDEQYF,TGTGCCAGCAGCCTAACCTACGGGACAGGGGACGAGCAGTACTTC
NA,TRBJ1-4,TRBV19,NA,CASTQPGQSPYEKLFF,TGTGCCAGTACCCAACCAGGGCAATCGCCCTATGAAAAACTGTTTTTT
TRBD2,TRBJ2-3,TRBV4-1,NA,CASSQTGTSLPTDTQYF,TGCGCCAGCAGCCAGACCGGGACTAGTCTCCCGACAGATACGCAGTATTTT
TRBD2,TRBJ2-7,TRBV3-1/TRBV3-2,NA,CASSRDYREINEQYF,TGTGCCAGCAGCCGGGACTACCGGGAGATAAACGAGCAGTACTTC
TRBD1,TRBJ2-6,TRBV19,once,CASGTGDFSGANVLTF,TGTGCCAGCGGGACAGGTGACTTTTCTGGGGCCAACGTCCTGACTTTC
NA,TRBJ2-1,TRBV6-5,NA,CASSWRRNGEQFF,TGTGCCAGCAGCTGGAGGAGGAACGGTGAGCAGTTCTTC
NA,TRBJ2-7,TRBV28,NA,CASSTQGGVTYEQYF,TGTGCCAGCAGTACACAGGGGGGGGTGACTTACGAGCAGTACTTC
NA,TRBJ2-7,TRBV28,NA,CATTIRGEQYF,TGTGCCACAACAATTCGGGGCGAGCAGTACTTC
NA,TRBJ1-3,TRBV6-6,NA,CAGSHSGADGNTIYF,TGTGCCGGCAGTCACTCAGGAGCCGATGGAAACACCATATATTTT
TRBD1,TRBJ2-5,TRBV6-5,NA,CASSNWEQGAGGTQYF,TGTGCCAGCAGTAACTGGGAACAGGGGGCCGGTGGGACCCAGTACTTC
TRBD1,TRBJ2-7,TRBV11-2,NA,CASRGPGQGRSEQYF,TGTGCCAGCAGAGGACCGGGACAGGGACGAAGCGAGCAGTACTTC
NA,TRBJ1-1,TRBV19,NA,CASAFSVNTEAFF,TGTGCCAGCGCTTTCTCGGTGAACACTGAAGCTTTCTTT
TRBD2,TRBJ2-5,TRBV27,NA,CASSYGLAGSETQYF,TGTGCCAGCAGTTACGGACTAGCGGGTTCAGAGACCCAGTACTTC
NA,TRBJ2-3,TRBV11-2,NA,CASSLQAGGTQYF,TGTGCCAGCAGCTTACAAGCCGGGGGTACGCAGTATTTT
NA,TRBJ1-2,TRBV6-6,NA,CASSYGQLVYGYTF,TGTGCCAGCAGTTACGGACAGCTTGTCTATGGCTACACCTTC
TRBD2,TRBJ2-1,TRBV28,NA,CASSDGLAGHNEQFF,TGTGCCAGCAGTGACGGACTAGCGGGGCACAATGAGCAGTTCTTC
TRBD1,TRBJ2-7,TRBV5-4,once,CASSSDRADEQYF,TGTGCCAGCAGCTCTGACAGGGCCGACGAGCAGTACTTC
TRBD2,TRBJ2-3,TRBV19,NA,CASRAIAGGPLSQYF,TGTGCCAGTAGGGCTATAGCGGGAGGGCCTTTGTCGCAGTATTTT
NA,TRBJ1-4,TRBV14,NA,CASSQNRAGGKLFF,TGTGCCAGCAGCCAAAACAGGGCCGGAGGAAAACTGTTTTTT
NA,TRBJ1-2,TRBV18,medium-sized,CASSSSRAYGYTF,TGTGCCAGCTCAAGCAGCAGGGCCTATGGCTACACCTTC
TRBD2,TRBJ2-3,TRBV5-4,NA,CASTSGLAGSTDTQYF,TGTGCCAGCACCTCAGGACTAGCGGGGAGCACAGATACGCAGTATTTT
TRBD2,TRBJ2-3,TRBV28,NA,CASSYRGLAGLTDTQYF,TGTGCCAGCAGTTATAGAGGGCTAGCGGGATTAACAGATACGCAGTATTTT
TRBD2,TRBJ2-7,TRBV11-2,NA,CASSSMGGLAGGPSYEQYF,TGTGCCAGCAGCTCCATGGGGGGACTAGCGGGAGGGCCTAGCTACGAGCAGTACTTC
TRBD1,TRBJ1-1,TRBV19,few,CASGEQGLEAFF,TGTGCCAGTGGAGAACAGGGGCTAGAAGCTTTCTTT
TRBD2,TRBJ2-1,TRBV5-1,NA,CASSLDDSGINEQFF,TGCGCCAGCAGCTTGGACGATAGCGGGATCAATGAGCAGTTCTTC
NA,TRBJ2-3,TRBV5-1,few,CASSLVGPFTDTQYF,TGCGCCAGCAGCTTAGTGGGGCCCTTCACAGATACGCAGTATTTT
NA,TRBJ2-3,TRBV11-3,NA,CASSHRRSYGTDTQYF,TGTGCCAGCAGCCACCGACGGAGCTATGGGACAGATACGCAGTATTTT
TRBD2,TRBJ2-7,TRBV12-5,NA,CASIVAGGFSYEQYF,TGTGCTAGTATCGTAGCGGGAGGGTTTTCCTACGAGCAGTACTTC
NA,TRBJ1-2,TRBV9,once,CASSPQGTYGYTF,TGTGCCAGCAGCCCACAGGGTACCTATGGCTACACCTTC
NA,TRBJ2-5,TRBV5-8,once,CASSPQTSKQETQYF,TGTGCCAGCAGCCCGCAGACTAGTAAGCAAGAGACCCAGTACTTC
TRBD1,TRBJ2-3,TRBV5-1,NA,CASSSRGGQGRTDTQYF,TGCGCCAGCAGCTCACGTGGGGGACAGGGTCGGACAGATACGCAGTATTTT
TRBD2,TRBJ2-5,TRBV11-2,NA,CASSPRTSGRETQYF,TGTGCCAGCAGCCCCCGGACTAGCGGGAGAGAGACCCAGTACTTC
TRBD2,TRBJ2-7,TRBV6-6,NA,CASSYGSSGYYEQYF,TGTGCCAGCAGTTACGGTAGTAGCGGGTACTACGAGCAGTACTTC
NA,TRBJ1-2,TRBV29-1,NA,CSVAPPDTYGYTF,TGCAGCGTTGCCCCCCCAGATACCTATGGCTACACCTTC
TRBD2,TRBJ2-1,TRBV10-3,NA,CATGAGESEQFF,TGTGCCACGGGAGCGGGAGAGAGTGAGCAGTTCTTC
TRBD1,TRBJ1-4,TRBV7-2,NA,CASSLGGATANEKLFF,TGTGCCAGCAGCCTAGGGGGCGCGACGGCTAATGAAAAACTGTTTTTT
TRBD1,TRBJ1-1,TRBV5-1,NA,CASSLTGAVTEAFF,TGCGCCAGCAGCTTGACAGGGGCGGTCACTGAAGCTTTCTTT
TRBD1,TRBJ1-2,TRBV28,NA,CASRDRGIYSGYTF,TGTGCCAGCAGGGACAGGGGGATCTACTCTGGCTACACCTTC
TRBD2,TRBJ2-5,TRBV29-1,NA,CSVGRAGEGETQYF,TGCAGCGTTGGTCGAGCGGGAGAGGGGGAGACCCAGTACTTC